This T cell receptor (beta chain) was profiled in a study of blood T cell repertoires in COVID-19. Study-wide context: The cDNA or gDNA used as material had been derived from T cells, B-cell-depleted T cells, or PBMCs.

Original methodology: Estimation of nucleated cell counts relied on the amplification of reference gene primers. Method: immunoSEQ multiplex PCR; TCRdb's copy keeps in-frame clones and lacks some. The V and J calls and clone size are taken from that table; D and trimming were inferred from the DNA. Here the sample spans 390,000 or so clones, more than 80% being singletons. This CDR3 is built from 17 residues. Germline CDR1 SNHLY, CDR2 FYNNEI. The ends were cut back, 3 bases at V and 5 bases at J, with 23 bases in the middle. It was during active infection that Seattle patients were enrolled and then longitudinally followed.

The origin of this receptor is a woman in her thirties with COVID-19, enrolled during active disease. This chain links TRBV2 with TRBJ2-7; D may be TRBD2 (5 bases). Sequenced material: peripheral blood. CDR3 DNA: TGTGCCAGCAGTGACTTCCGGGGTTGGGGTTCATCGGACGAGCAGTACTTC. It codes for CASSDFRGWGSSDEQYF.